This passage covers 21 T cell receptor beta chains from one sample sequenced in a study of control samples from healthy donors and cancer patients. Measured with immunoSEQ multiplex PCR; TCRdb has only the in-frame clones, and not every one. This sample yields around 43,000 clones, of which about 93% are seen a single time; approximately 3.9% belongs to the top ten. Sequenced sample: blood. The receptors originated from a woman aged 45-65 years in good health.

The chain is built from TRBV5-5 and TRBJ1-4; a weak D match, TRBD1 (6 bases). Germline-derived CDR1 and CDR2 are SGHKS and YYEKEE (reference sequence). Between the trimmed V and J ends, which lost 5 bases and 8 bases, there was a span of 22 bases. The CDR3 sequence is 16 residues long. CDR3 in amino acids: CASRPTLAGGREKLFF. CDR3 nucleotides: TGTGCCAGCAGACCGACCTTAGCGGGGGGCAGGGAAAAACTGTTTTTT.

The V and J genes are TRBV7-2 and TRBJ1-6; D gene unclear. CDR3 length: 14 residues. Looked up from germline, CDR1 is SGHTA and CDR2 is FQGNSA. Between the trimmed V and J ends, which lost 2 bases and 6 bases, there was a span of 8 bases. The CDR3 region has the DNA TGTGCCAGCAGCTTAAACGGGGTTAATTCACCCCTCCACTTT. Its translation is CASSLNGVNSPLHF.

The chain joins TRBV19 to TRBJ2-7, with D perhaps matching TRBD1 (5 bases). V gave up 6 bases and J gave up 9 bases, with 21 bases separating them. This CDR3 contains 14 residues. The germline gives CDR1 LNHDA, CDR2 SQIVND (reference sequence). DNA of the CDR3: TGTGCCAGTAGCGACGGGCAGGGAACTTTACCGCAGTACTTC. Translation gives CASSDGQGTLPQYF.

The chain joins TRBV3-1 (or the pseudogene TRBV3-2) to TRBJ2-1; no reliable D call. This CDR3 is 13 amino acids long. Germline V gene data show CDR1 as LGHDT and CDR2 as YNNKEL (reference sequence). Trimming took 1 base from V and 8 from J, leaving 9 bases between them. CDR3 protein: CASSQARSDEQFF. The CDR3 DNA reads TGTGCCAGCAGCCAAGCCCGGTCCGATGAGCAGTTCTTC.

This sequence joins TRBV5-5 and TRBJ2-7; D remains unclear. CDR1 and CDR2 from the germline V gene are SGHKS and YYEKEE (reference sequence). Deletions cut 4 bases from V and 0 bases from J, with 14 bases between. CDR3 length equals 15 residues. The CDR3 bases are TGTGCCAGCAGCACCAGTGAGGCGAGCTCCTACGAGCAGTACTTC. It is translated as CASSTSEASSYEQYF.

The chain employs TRBV27 and TRBJ1-4; D not resolved. The germline V gene has CDR1 MNHEY and CDR2 SMNVEV (reference sequence). CDR3 length equals 15 residues. The V end was cut by 6 bases, the J end by 4 bases, with 15 bases between. This CDR3 reads CASSRGKSRNEKLFF. The CDR3 nucleotides read TGTGCCAGCAGCCGCGGGAAGAGCCGTAATGAAAAACTGTTTTTT. Based on the CDR3 plus reference TRBV27 and TRBJ1-4, the full variable domain is EAQVTQNPRYLITVTGKKLTVTCSQNMNHEYMSWYRQDPGLGLRQIYYSMNVEVTDKGDVPEGYKVSRKEKRNFPLILESPSPNQTSLYFCASSRGKSRNEKLFFGSGTQLSVL.

The CDR3 here is CASSQSVGNLEGYTF. CDR3 DNA: TGTGCCAGCAGCCAATCGGTGGGCAACCTTGAGGGCTACACCTTC. The genes are TRBV16 and TRBJ1-2; D is ambiguous. Germline CDR1 and CDR2: KGHSY and FQNENV. The CDR3 contains 15 residues. V was shortened by 0 bases and J by 8 bases, with 16 bases between the two germline ends.

This clone was found a few times. The gene calls are TRBV7-2 and TRBJ2-1; D may be TRBD2 (5 bases). Germline CDR1 reads SGHTA; CDR2 reads FQGNSA. The CDR3 covers 13 residues. The germline V and J ends were trimmed by 3 bases and 6 bases, with 9 bases remaining between them. CDR3 sequence reads: CASSLTRGNEQFF. DNA of the CDR3: TGTGCCAGCAGCTTGACCCGGGGCAATGAGCAGTTCTTC. Together with reference TRBV7-2 and TRBJ2-1, the CDR3 gives the full variable domain: GAGVSQSPSNKVTEKGKDVELRCDPISGHTALYWYRQSLGQGLEFLIYFQGNSAPDKSGLPSDRFSAERTGGSVSTLTIQRTQQEDSAVYLCASSLTRGNEQFFGPGTRLTVL.

The CDR3 protein is CASSHRGAASTDTQYF. The CDR3 bases are TGTGCCAGCAGCCACAGGGGGGCAGCTAGCACAGATACGCAGTATTTT. The chain couples TRBV9 to TRBJ2-3; 8 bases fit TRBD1. The CDR3 is 16 residues long. Trimming cost V 4 bases and J 0 bases; bases outside gene matches: 7. Germline assignment: CDR1 SGDLS and CDR2 YYNGEE. The variable domain in full, with the rest retrieved from reference TRBV9 and TRBJ2-3, is DSGVTQTPKHLITATGQRVTLRCSPRSGDLSVYWYQQSLDQGLQFLIQYYNGEERAKGNILERFSAQQFPDLHSELNLSSLELGDSALYFCASSHRGAASTDTQYFGPGTRLTVL.

This clone showed up just once. The chain has TRBV7-2 and TRBJ1-6, with unresolved D. From germline, CDR1 is SGHTA and CDR2 FQGNSA. V was trimmed by 2 bases and J by 1 base, leaving 6 bases between them. The CDR3 spans 15 residues. In DNA form, the CDR3 reads TGTGCCAGCAGCTTACCATCATCCTATAATTCACCCCTCCACTTT. This translates into CASSLPSSYNSPLHF.

This clone has a single count. The chain recombines TRBV7-2 with TRBJ2-3, with TRBD2 as a possible D gene (6 bases). The germline V gene encodes CDR1 SGHTA and CDR2 FQGNSA. V was cut by 3 bases and J by 0 bases, with 10 bases left in between. This CDR3 contains 15 residues. As DNA, the CDR3 is TGTGCCAGCAGCTTCTTCCTAGCGAGCACAGATACGCAGTATTTT. Translated: CASSFFLASTDTQYF.

This clone was recorded once. The V and J genes are TRBV14 and TRBJ1-5; no definite D call. Germline CDR1 SGHDN, CDR2 FVKESK. V was shortened by 0 bases and J by 8 bases, with 8 bases between the two germline ends. This CDR3 region has 13 residues. The CDR3 region is CASSQDHGKPQHF. DNA of the CDR3: TGTGCCAGCAGCCAAGATCATGGCAAGCCCCAGCATTTT.

The rearrangement uses TRBV19 and TRBJ1-1; D gene uncertain. The CDR3 runs 12 residues. V lost 6 bases, J lost 6 bases, and 11 bases lay in between. From germline, CDR1 is LNHDA and CDR2 SQIVND (reference sequence). Here the CDR3 DNA reads TGTGCCAGTAGGGGGTTTGGGGCTGAAGCTTTCTTT. Protein sequence: CASRGFGAEAFF.

This clone came up a few times. The gene calls are TRBV7-2 and TRBJ1-2, with 9 positions matching TRBD1. CDR1 and CDR2 from the germline V gene are SGHTA and FQGNSA. There are 15 residues in the CDR3. V trimming: 5 bases; J trimming: 8 bases; junction bases outside the gene matches: 12. The CDR3 protein is CASSATLQGAGGYTF. The CDR3 DNA reads as TGTGCCAGCAGCGCAACCCTACAGGGGGCGGGAGGCTACACCTTC. The whole variable domain, remainder taken from reference TRBV7-2 and TRBJ1-2, is GAGVSQSPSNKVTEKGKDVELRCDPISGHTALYWYRQSLGQGLEFLIYFQGNSAPDKSGLPSDRFSAERTGGSVSTLTIQRTQQEDSAVYLCASSATLQGAGGYTFGSGTRLTVV.

Comment on this clone: A read error may account for a junction end that differs from germline. The chain recombines TRBV7-9 with TRBJ2-2; D might be TRBD2 (5 bases). CDR1 is SEHNR and CDR2 is FQNEAQ in the germline V gene (reference sequence). The CDR3 consists of 15 residues. This CDR3 is CASSFSRPKDRGAVF. The CDR3, as DNA: TGTGCCAGCAGCTTCAGTCGACCAAAGGACCGGGGAGCTGTTTTT.

This chain uses TRBV12-3 or TRBV12-4 with TRBJ1-1; D ambiguous. V dropped 0 bases and J dropped 5 bases, with 7 bases sitting between them. The CDR3 has 13 residues. Written as DNA, the CDR3 is TGTGCCAGCAGTTTAGCGAAGGGAACTGAAGCTTTCTTT. The encoded protein is CASSLAKGTEAFF.

The V gene is TRBV7-9, the J gene TRBJ1-1, with D possibly being TRBD1 (5 bases). CDR3 length: 17 amino acids. Germline V lookup: CDR1 SEHNR, CDR2 FQNEAQ (reference sequence). Trimming took 0 bases from V and 5 from J, leaving 19 bases between them. In DNA form, the CDR3 reads TGTGCCAGCAGCTTAGCAATCGGCAGCCGGGGGGAGACTGAAGCTTTCTTT. Translation: CASSLAIGSRGETEAFF.

The J gene is TRBJ2-2, the V gene TRBV3-1 (or the pseudogene TRBV3-2); D gene uncertain. Germline V gene data show CDR1 as LGHDT and CDR2 as YNNKEL (reference sequence). The CDR3 contains 13 residues. Trimming stripped 4 bases from V and 4 bases from J, with 7 bases between. CDR3 sequence reads: CASSRWLTGELFF. The CDR3 nucleotides read TGTGCCAGCAGCCGCTGGCTCACCGGGGAGCTGTTTTTT.

The chain is built from TRBV9 and TRBJ1-6; D is unresolved. Trimming left V 0 bases short and J 8 bases short, with 9 bases between. CDR3 length equals 14 residues. Germline V gene lookup returns CDR1 SGDLS and CDR2 YYNGEE. The DNA of the CDR3 is TGTGCCAGCAGCGTAGTTGACAAACATTCACCCCTCCACTTT. This gives the protein CASSVVDKHSPLHF.

CDR3: CASSSDRGEGYTF. The CDR3 DNA sequence: TGTGCCAGCAGTTCGGACAGGGGCGAGGGCTACACCTTC. The chain uses TRBV7-9 and TRBJ1-2; 9 bases agree with TRBD1. With 6 bases clipped from V and 8 bases from J, the junction kept 7 bases outside the gene matches. From germline, CDR1 is SEHNR and CDR2 FQNEAQ (reference sequence). This CDR3 has 13 residues.

The rearrangement uses TRBV5-4 and TRBJ1-2; 11 nucleotides line up with TRBD1. The CDR3 covers 15 residues. V gave up 0 bases and J gave up 4 bases; unmatched junction bases: 2. Germline V CDR1 and CDR2: SGHNT, YYREEE (reference sequence). The CDR3 protein is CASSLGDRGTYGYTF. The CDR3 nucleotides are TGTGCCAGCAGCTTGGGGGACAGGGGGACCTATGGCTACACCTTC.